This is a list of T cell receptor beta chains from one sample in a study of blood T cell repertoires in COVID-19. TCRdb's table, derived via immunoSEQ multiplex PCR, lists solely in-frame clones and lacks some. The profile covers about 96,000 clones, with 84% appearing a single time and 17% taken by the ten largest. Sequencing input: peripheral blood. The receptors come from an older woman with acute or convalescent COVID-19. CDR3s include the opening cysteine and the closing phenylalanine or tryptophan. Each record gives: CDR3 length, V gene, J gene, clone size, D gene, CDR3 DNA, CDR3 protein. The D gene is left open where the match is weak. Clone size appears in some rows only: once, few, many, or a class for an expanded clone.

>13|TRBV29-1|TRBJ2-6|-|-
TGCAGCGTTCTAACAGTTGGGGCCAACGTCCTGACTTTC
CSVLTVGANVLTF
>15|TRBV6-1|TRBJ1-2|-|-
TGTGCCAGCAGTGAAGGGAACAGGGCGAACTATGGCTACACCTTC
CASSEGNRANYGYTF
>14|TRBV7-9|TRBJ2-3|many|TRBD2
TGTGCCACCGGGACTAGCGGGAACACAGATACGCAGTATTTT
CATGTSGNTDTQYF
>16|TRBV30|TRBJ1-5|-|TRBD1
TGTGCCTGGAGTCCTACCCTGACAGGGAGATCTCAGCCCCAGCATTTT
CAWSPTLTGRSQPQHF
>15|TRBV4-1|TRBJ1-5|-|-
TGCGCCAGCAGCCAAGATGCGCAGGGCTCTCGGCCCCAGCATTTT
CASSQDAQGSRPQHF
>15|TRBV7-9|TRBJ2-5|few|-
TGTGCCAGCAGCTTAGCCACCGGCGGGGAGAAGACCCAGTACTTC
CASSLATGGEKTQYF
>15|TRBV30|TRBJ2-3|-|TRBD2
TGTGCCTGGAGTAAACTAGCGGGGTCGACAGATACGCAGTATTTT
CAWSKLAGSTDTQYF
>17|TRBV7-9|TRBJ1-6|once|TRBD1
TGTGCCAGCAGCCCGGGACAGGGTTTCTCCTATAATTCACCCCTCCACTTT
CASSPGQGFSYNSPLHF
>15|TRBV6-6|TRBJ1-2|once|TRBD1
TGTGCCAGCAGTTACTCGGAGACAGGGCTCTCTGGCTACACCTTC
CASSYSETGLSGYTF
>17|TRBV19|TRBJ1-5|-|TRBD1
TGTGCCAGTAGTAGAGGACAGGGGGCTAATAGCAATCAGCCCCAGCATTTT
CASSRGQGANSNQPQHF
>13|TRBV4-1|TRBJ1-5|-|-
TGCGCCAGCAGCCGACAGATAAATCAGCCCCAGCATTTT
CASSRQINQPQHF
>15|TRBV4-1|TRBJ2-7|once|-
TGCGCCAGCAGCCAATCGCCGGCCAGGGAGGACGAGCAGTACTTC
CASSQSPAREDEQYF
>13|TRBV12-3/TRBV12-4|TRBJ1-2|-|TRBD1
TGTGCCAGCAGGGACAGGGGGGATTATGGCTACACCTTC
CASRDRGDYGYTF
>15|TRBV2|TRBJ1-2|-|TRBD1
TGTGCCAGCAGTGAGGGGACAGGGGGCTGGTATGGCTACACCTTC
CASSEGTGGWYGYTF
>13|TRBV30|TRBJ2-5|-|TRBD1
TGTGCCGGGGACAGGGGGCCGTCGGAGACCCAGTACTTC
CAGDRGPSETQYF
>14|TRBV6-2/TRBV6-3|TRBJ2-5|-|TRBD1
TGTGCCAGCAGCTGGACAGGGTTAAAAGAGACCCAGTACTTC
CASSWTGLKETQYF
>12|TRBV5-8|TRBJ1-2|-|-
TGTGCCAGCAGCTTCGGCGGAAATGGCTACACCTTC
CASSFGGNGYTF
>14|TRBV4-1|TRBJ1-5|-|-
TGCGCCAGCAGCCAGGGGGCTCGGGGTCAGCCCCAGCATTTT
CASSQGARGQPQHF
>15|TRBV3-1/TRBV3-2|TRBJ2-2|-|-
TGTGCCACCTACCTGAGGACTCCCGTTACCGGGGAGCTGTTTTTT
CATYLRTPVTGELFF
>15|TRBV11-2|TRBJ1-6|many|-
TGTGCCAGCAGCTCACCCAGGGGCTTTAATTCACCCCTCCACTTT
CASSSPRGFNSPLHF
>17|TRBV7-8|TRBJ1-1|once|-
TGTGCCAGCAGCTTAGCGACGGGGGGGAGGATGAACACTGAAGCTTTCTTT
CASSLATGGRMNTEAFF
>13|TRBV6-4|TRBJ1-1|-|TRBD1
TGTGCCAGCAGTGAAGCGACAGGGTCTGAAGCTTTCTTT
CASSEATGSEAFF
>14|TRBV5-1|TRBJ1-4|-|-
TGCGCCAGCAGCTTGTCAACGTTGGAGGAAAAACTGTTTTTT
CASSLSTLEEKLFF
>13|TRBV6-5|TRBJ1-1|-|-
TGTGCCAGCAAGGGGCAGGGATGGACTGAAGCTTTCTTT
CASKGQGWTEAFF
>17|TRBV4-3|TRBJ2-3|-|TRBD2
TGCGCCAGCAGCCAAGCCGGCGGGGGGGTTTACGCAGATACGCAGTATTTT
CASSQAGGGVYADTQYF
>15|TRBV5-4|TRBJ1-1|-|TRBD1
TGTGCCAGCAGCGGGGGACAGGGGGCTTTGGCTGAAGCTTTCTTT
CASSGGQGALAEAFF
>15|TRBV3-1/TRBV3-2|TRBJ2-1|-|-
TGTGCCAGCAGCCAAGGACTAGGGTGGGACAATGAGCAGTTCTTC
CASSQGLGWDNEQFF
>14|TRBV5-1|TRBJ1-6|once|-
TGCGCCAGCAGCTTGGCCGGAGATAATTCACCCCTCCACTTT
CASSLAGDNSPLHF
>15|TRBV30|TRBJ2-3|few|TRBD2
TGTGCCTGGAGGATAGCGGGGAAGGGCGCAGATACGCAGTATTTT
CAWRIAGKGADTQYF
>14|TRBV4-1|TRBJ1-1|medium-sized|-
TGCGCCAGCAGCCATTGGGACTTTAACACTGAAGCTTTCTTT
CASSHWDFNTEAFF
>13|TRBV3-1/TRBV3-2|TRBJ2-7|once|TRBD1
TGTGCCAGCAGCCAGGGACAGTCTTACGAGCAGTACTTC
CASSQGQSYEQYF
>17|TRBV7-2|TRBJ1-3|few|TRBD1
TGTGCCAGCAGCTTAGGGCAGGGGGCTAGGTCTGGAAACACCATATATTTT
CASSLGQGARSGNTIYF
>14|TRBV11-2|TRBJ1-6|-|TRBD1
TGTGCCAGCAGCTTCCGGGACAGACCTGCACCCCTCCACTTT
CASSFRDRPAPLHF
>13|TRBV2|TRBJ1-4|-|TRBD1
TGTGCCAGCCGACAGGGGCTTAATGAAAAACTGTTTTTT
CASRQGLNEKLFF
>14|TRBV5-1|TRBJ2-7|few|-
TGCGCCAGCAGCCCAGAGAGGGGGATCTACGAGCAGTACTTC
CASSPERGIYEQYF
>14|TRBV18|TRBJ2-5|-|-
TGTGCCAGCTCACCAGGGACACCACAAGAGACCCAGTACTTC
CASSPGTPQETQYF
>15|TRBV10-3|TRBJ1-2|-|TRBD1
TGTGCCATCAGTGATACCGGGACAGGGAACTATGGCTACACCTTC
CAISDTGTGNYGYTF
>17|TRBV19|TRBJ1-2|-|-
TGTGCCAGTAGTATAGATCTATGGACGCAGGGTCTCTATGGCTACACCTTC
CASSIDLWTQGLYGYTF
>14|TRBV19|TRBJ2-7|-|TRBD2
TGTGCCAGTAGTATGGGGGGACTATCCTACGAGCAGTACTTC
CASSMGGLSYEQYF
>12|TRBV11-2|TRBJ1-1|-|-
TGTGCCAGCAGGTCAATGAACACTGAAGCTTTCTTT
CASRSMNTEAFF
>17|TRBV4-1|TRBJ1-5|-|-
TGCGCCAGCAGTCAACCGGACAGTGCATATAGCAATCAGCCCCAGCATTTT
CASSQPDSAYSNQPQHF
>16|TRBV7-9|TRBJ2-3|few|-
TGTGCCAGCAGCCTAAAGACGGGTTCGGGCACAGATACGCAGTATTTT
CASSLKTGSGTDTQYF
>11|TRBV28|TRBJ1-2|-|TRBD1
TGTGCCATCCATGACAGGGTGGGCTACACCTTC
CAIHDRVGYTF
>13|TRBV3-1/TRBV3-2|TRBJ2-5|few|TRBD2
TGTGCCAGCAGCCAACCGGGGGGGCGGACCCAGTACTTC
CASSQPGGRTQYF
>15|TRBV11-1|TRBJ2-2|-|-
TGTGCCAGCAATATGGACTTACTGAACACCGGGGAGCTGTTTTTT
CASNMDLLNTGELFF
>14|TRBV5-1|TRBJ2-5|-|TRBD2
TGCGCCAGCAGCCAGGGACTAGACCAAGAGACCCAGTACTTC
CASSQGLDQETQYF
>14|TRBV30|TRBJ1-6|-|TRBD1
TGTGCCTGGAGGACAGGGTTCGATCATTCACCCCTCCACTTT
CAWRTGFDHSPLHF
>14|TRBV5-8|TRBJ2-7|-|TRBD1
TGTGCCAGCAGCTTACGACAGGGAAGATACGAGCAGTACTTC
CASSLRQGRYEQYF
>13|TRBV6-6|TRBJ2-5|-|-
TGTGCCAGCAGTTATGCCAGACAAGAGACCCAGTACTTC
CASSYARQETQYF
>13|TRBV7-8|TRBJ2-2|once|-
TGTGCCAGCAGCCGGCAGGGCACCGGGGAGCTGTTTTTT
CASSRQGTGELFF
>16|TRBV6-1|TRBJ1-2|-|TRBD1
TGTGCCAGCAGTGAAAACAGGGGGTTAGCTAACTATGGCTACACCTTC
CASSENRGLANYGYTF
>13|TRBV12-3/TRBV12-4|TRBJ2-3|-|TRBD2
TGTGCCAGCAGTCCGGGGGGGCGAGATACGCAGTATTTT
CASSPGGRDTQYF
>15|TRBV5-1|TRBJ1-2|once|TRBD1
TGCGCCAGCAGCTCGCGACAGGGGGCGATATATGGCTACACCTTC
CASSSRQGAIYGYTF
>14|TRBV5-4|TRBJ1-4|-|-
TGTGCCAGCAGCATCCGGGACTTTAATGAAAAACTGTTTTTT
CASSIRDFNEKLFF
>16|TRBV5-6|TRBJ1-3|-|-
TGTGCCAGCAGCGTTACAGGGCTCAGCTCTGGAAACACCATATATTTT
CASSVTGLSSGNTIYF
>14|TRBV3-1/TRBV3-2|TRBJ2-5|-|TRBD2
TGTGCCAGCAGCCTCAGCGGGGGGGAAGAGACCCAGTACTTC
CASSLSGGEETQYF
>13|TRBV6-1|TRBJ2-7|-|-
TGTGCCAGCAGTGACAGGGGTTCGTACGAGCAGTACTTC
CASSDRGSYEQYF
>13|TRBV19|TRBJ1-5|-|-
TGTGCCAGTAGTATTTCCGGGAATCAGCCCCAGCATTTT
CASSISGNQPQHF
>14|TRBV19|TRBJ1-5|-|TRBD1
TGTGCCAGTAGTGAGACAGGGGGCACTCAGCCCCAGCATTTT
CASSETGGTQPQHF